This passage covers 25 T cell receptor beta chains from one sample sequenced in a study of shared clonotypes between healthy human individuals. Only in-frame clones appear in the TCRdb table, and some are missing; sequencing was by immunoSEQ multiplex PCR. The repertoire has roughly 1,600,000 clones, roughly 98.5% of them found once; the top ten carry roughly 0.36%. The sequenced sample was naive CD4+ T cells sorted from blood. Noted subset: CD45RA+ positively selected. The receptor source for this set is a man under 40 in good health.

The V gene is TRBV29-1, the J gene TRBJ2-5; no reliable D call. In germline, CDR1 is SQVTM, CDR2 ANQGSEA. Trimming left V 6 bases short and J 4 bases short, with 9 bases between. The CDR3 spans 11 residues. This CDR3 is CSVAPSETQYF. In DNA form, the CDR3 reads TGCAGCGTGGCCCCCTCAGAGACCCAGTACTTC.

The chain employs TRBV7-9 and TRBJ2-2, with 7 nucleotides matching TRBD1. V trimming: 4 bases; J trimming: 6 bases; junction bases outside the gene matches: 14. This CDR3 comprises 17 residues. Germline CDR1 reads SEHNR; CDR2 reads FQNEAQ (reference sequence). The CDR3 region is CASSSGIGTAVAGELFF. The CDR3 DNA is TGTGCCAGCAGCTCGGGAATTGGGACAGCGGTCGCCGGGGAGCTGTTTTTT. Supplemented by reference TRBV7-9 and TRBJ2-2, the full variable domain reads DTGVSQNPRHKITKRGQNVTFRCDPISEHNRLYWYRQTLGQGPEFLTYFQNEAQLEKSRLLSDRFSAERPKGSFSTLEIQRTEQGDSAMYLCASSSGIGTAVAGELFFGEGSRLTVL.

The gene calls are TRBV6-5 and TRBJ2-7; D uncertain. The germline V gene encodes CDR1 MNHEY and CDR2 SVGAGI. This CDR3 has 14 residues. V was trimmed by 5 bases and J by 3 bases, leaving 14 bases between them. Written as DNA, the CDR3 is TGTGCCAGCAGTCACCTCGACACCCGCTACGAGCAGTACTTC. It specifies CASSHLDTRYEQYF.

This chain uses TRBV29-1 with TRBJ2-5, with 8 bases matching TRBD1. The CDR3 is 14 residues long. Trimming removed 6 bases from V and 1 base from J; junction bases left unmatched: 7. The V gene's germline CDR1 is SQVTM and CDR2 ANQGSEA. CDR3 protein: CSVGTGWRQETQYF. CDR3 DNA sequence: TGCAGCGTGGGGACAGGTTGGCGCCAAGAGACCCAGTACTTC.

The sample holds one count of this clone. A junction boundary mismatches the germline segment, possibly from a read error. This sequence joins TRBV5-4 and TRBJ2-5; unclear D gene. CDR1 is SGHNT and CDR2 is YYREEE in the germline V gene (reference sequence). This CDR3 has 16 residues. In nucleotides, the CDR3 is TGTGCCAACAGCTCCCCTACGACCGAGAACCAAGAGACCCAGTACTTC. Translating it yields CANSSPTTENQETQYF.

This chain uses TRBV5-1 with TRBJ2-1, with D possibly being TRBD2 (6 bases). The V and J ends lost 4 bases and 2 bases respectively, with 16 bases between them. The CDR3 covers 16 residues. Germline V gives CDR1 SGHRS, CDR2 YFSETQ. CDR3 nucleotides: TGCGCCAGCAGCCCGGTAACGGGAGCGACCTACAATGAGCAGTTCTTC. Translating it yields CASSPVTGATYNEQFF.

Turning to this clone: This sample also contains other DNA sequences that code for the same CDR3. V is TRBV28 and J is TRBJ2-1; D is unclear. CDR3 length: 13 residues. Germline values: CDR1 MDHEN, CDR2 SYDVKM. Trimming took off 3 bases at V and 5 bases at J, with 8 bases between the two ends. CDR3 protein: CASSLSSHNEQFF. CDR3 nucleotide sequence: TGTGCCAGCAGTTTGTCCAGCCACAATGAGCAGTTCTTC.

The V gene is TRBV4-1, the J gene TRBJ2-6; D not certain. The CDR3 runs to 17 residues. The V and J ends lost 1 base and 0 bases respectively, with 10 bases between them. Germline assignment: CDR1 MGHRA and CDR2 YSYEKL. CDR3 protein: CASSQVATDSGANVLTF. CDR3 nucleotide sequence: TGCGCCAGCAGCCAAGTTGCGACTGACTCTGGGGCCAACGTCCTGACTTTC.

J is TRBJ2-2 and V is TRBV4-3; D is perhaps TRBD2 (6 bases). The CDR3 loop spans 17 amino acids. Germline V gene sequence: CDR1 LGHNA, CDR2 YSLEER. Deletions cut 1 base from V and 1 base from J, with 13 bases between. The CDR3 sequence is CASSQGRQGGNTGELFF. In nucleotides, the CDR3 is TGCGCCAGCAGCCAAGGGAGGCAGGGAGGGAACACCGGGGAGCTGTTTTTT.

The CDR3 is CASSDSWATYNEQFF. The CDR3 DNA reads as TGTGCCAGCAGTGACTCCTGGGCTACCTACAATGAGCAGTTCTTC. This chain connects TRBV6-4 to TRBJ2-1; the D is unclear. CDR1 is MRHNA and CDR2 is SNTAGT in the germline V gene. The CDR3 spans 15 residues. Trimming removed 0 bases at V and 2 bases at J, with 8 bases between.

This chain links TRBV18 with TRBJ2-1; D is possibly TRBD1 or TRBD2 (6 bases each). V shed 6 bases and J shed 0 bases, with 15 bases lying between them. Germline V gene data show CDR1 as KGHSH and CDR2 as LQKENI. The CDR3 extends over 16 amino acids. This chain's CDR3 is CASSRQDGSSYNEQFF. CDR3 bases: TGTGCCAGCTCGCGACAGGACGGGAGCTCCTACAATGAGCAGTTCTTC.

This chain uses TRBV9 with TRBJ2-3, with D perhaps matching TRBD2 (5 bases). This CDR3 has 14 residues. Germline-derived CDR1 and CDR2 are SGDLS and YYNGEE. Trimming removed 4 bases from V and 5 bases from J, with 14 bases in between. CDR3 region: CASSKPQEVDTQYF. The CDR3 DNA reads TGTGCCAGCAGCAAACCGCAGGAGGTAGATACGCAGTATTTT.

The chain uses TRBV11-2 and TRBJ1-1; 7 positions agree with TRBD1. J was trimmed by 9 bases and V by 5 bases; bases with no gene match: 12. From germline, CDR1 is SGHAT and CDR2 FQNNGV. This CDR3 comprises 14 residues. The CDR3 bases are TGTGCCAGCAGCCCACCGGGACAGTCGCGGAAAGCTTTCTTT. Residues: CASSPPGQSRKAFF.

This clone was seen a single time. The chain employs TRBV6-1 and TRBJ2-3, with D maybe TRBD1 (5 bases). The CDR3 runs 18 residues. Germline V CDR1 and CDR2: MNHNS, SASEGT. V was cut by 0 bases and J by 3 bases, with 19 bases left in between. CDR3 bases: TGTGCCAGCAGTGAAGCGCTGGCCAGGGTGGCTCCTACAGATACGCAGTATTTT. This codes for CASSEALARVAPTDTQYF.

This clone was detected only once. CDR3 coding DNA: TGCGCCAGCAGCTTAGCCCTAGCGGCGAACACCGGGGAGCTGTTTTTT. This translates into CASSLALAANTGELFF. V usage is TRBV5-1 and J usage is TRBJ2-2; TRBD2 agrees at 7 bases. The CDR3 is 16 residues long. CDR1 SGHRS and CDR2 YFSETQ come from the germline V gene. Trimming at V came to 2 bases and at J to 0 bases, leaving 4 bases not matched to a gene. The full variable domain, with the rest looked up from reference TRBV5-1 and TRBJ2-2, is KAGVTQTPRYLIKTRGQQVTLSCSPISGHRSVSWYQQTPGQGLQFLFEYFSETQRNKGNFPGRFSGRQFSNSRSEMNVSTLELGDSALYLCASSLALAANTGELFFGEGSRLTVL.

The chain uses TRBV7-8 and TRBJ2-1; 7 bases agree with TRBD2. After removal of 5 bases from V and 5 bases from J, the junction contained 15 bases not matched to a gene. The CDR3 spans 17 residues. Germline CDR1 and CDR2: SGHVS and FQNEAQ. The DNA of the CDR3 is TGTGCCAGCAGCCCCGGTCTGGGGAGAGGGAGGGACAATGAGCAGTTCTTC. This gives the protein CASSPGLGRGRDNEQFF.

The chain links TRBV11-2 to TRBJ2-7, with D possibly matching TRBD1 (6 bases). The V end lost 1 base, the J end lost 3 bases, and 10 bases lay between the germline ends. Looked up from germline, CDR1 is SGHAT and CDR2 is FQNNGV. There are 14 residues in the CDR3. CDR3: CASSLVQGSYEQYF. For the CDR3, the DNA is TGTGCCAGCAGCTTAGTTCAGGGGAGCTACGAGCAGTACTTC.

The chain carries TRBV7-2 and TRBJ2-4, with D uncertain. In germline, CDR1 is SGHTA, CDR2 FQGNSA. This CDR3 region has 14 residues. Trimming cost V 1 base and J 4 bases, with 8 bases left between them. As DNA, the CDR3 is TGTGCCAGCAGCTTAGGAAGTAGGAAAAACATTCAGTACTTC. Translation: CASSLGSRKNIQYF. The whole variable domain, filled in from reference TRBV7-2 and TRBJ2-4, reads GAGVSQSPSNKVTEKGKDVELRCDPISGHTALYWYRQSLGQGLEFLIYFQGNSAPDKSGLPSDRFSAERTGGSVSTLTIQRTQQEDSAVYLCASSLGSRKNIQYFGAGTRLSVL.

The V call is TRBV10-1, the J call TRBJ1-4, with a weak D call TRBD1 (5 bases). This CDR3 comprises 13 residues. The germline V and J ends were trimmed by 2 bases and 12 bases, with 13 bases remaining between them. CDR1 WNHNN and CDR2 SYGVQD come from the germline V gene (reference sequence). The CDR3 DNA reads as TGCGCCAGCAGTGAGGCAGGGTCCAACCAACTGTTTTTT. Encoded protein: CASSEAGSNQLFF.

This chain uses TRBV9 with TRBJ2-1; D is unclear. Per the germline V gene, CDR1 is SGDLS and CDR2 is YYNGEE. Trimming pared 1 base from V and 9 bases from J, leaving 14 bases between. The CDR3 covers 14 residues. The CDR3 DNA reads as TGTGCCAGCAGCGTACTTAGGGCTGGTACTGAGCAGTTCTTC. Residues: CASSVLRAGTEQFF.

Regarding this clone: This sample also contains other DNA sequences that code for the same CDR3. The rearrangement links TRBV5-1 to TRBJ2-1; TRBD2 matches 15 bases. J was trimmed by 4 bases and V by 4 bases; bases with no gene match: 6. The V gene's germline CDR1 is SGHRS and CDR2 YFSETQ. There are 17 residues in the CDR3. CDR3 nucleotide sequence: TGCGCCAGCAGCCCAGGACTAGCGGGAGGGCTATACAATGAGCAGTTCTTC. The encoded protein is CASSPGLAGGLYNEQFF.

This clone was seen only once. The gene calls are TRBV5-1 and TRBJ1-1; no firm D call. Germline loops: CDR1 SGHRS, CDR2 YFSETQ. Trimming removed 7 bases at V and 3 bases at J, with 7 bases between. CDR3 length: 11 amino acids. CDR3 protein: CASRYDTEAFF. In DNA, the CDR3 is TGCGCCAGCCGATATGACACTGAAGCTTTCTTT.

The V and J genes are TRBV7-2 and TRBJ2-3, with 9 bases identical to TRBD1. With 0 bases clipped from V and 11 bases from J, the junction kept 3 bases outside the gene matches. Germline V lookup: CDR1 SGHTA, CDR2 FQGNSA. CDR3 length: 13 amino acids. CDR3 protein: CASSLAGQGLQYF. DNA of the CDR3: TGTGCCAGCAGCTTAGCGGGACAGGGTTTGCAGTATTTT. Drawing the rest from reference TRBV7-2 and TRBJ2-3, the complete variable domain is GAGVSQSPSNKVTEKGKDVELRCDPISGHTALYWYRQSLGQGLEFLIYFQGNSAPDKSGLPSDRFSAERTGGSVSTLTIQRTQQEDSAVYLCASSLAGQGLQYFGPGTRLTVL.

About this clone itself: The sample contains more than one DNA sequence encoding this CDR3. CDR3 amino acids: CASSPPTVSTDTQYF. The CDR3 bases are TGTGCCAGCTCACCACCGACGGTGAGCACAGATACGCAGTATTTT. The J gene is TRBJ2-3, the V gene TRBV18, with D unclear. Deletions cut 0 bases from V and 0 bases from J, with 7 bases between. The CDR3 is 15 residues long. CDR1 KGHSH and CDR2 LQKENI come from the germline V gene. The whole variable domain, filled in from reference TRBV18 and TRBJ2-3, reads NAGVMQNPRHLVRRRGQEARLRCSPMKGHSHVYWYRQLPEEGLKFMVYLQKENIIDESGMPKERFSAEFPKEGPSILRIQQVVRGDSAAYFCASSPPTVSTDTQYFGPGTRLTVL.

The gene calls are TRBV19 and TRBJ1-4; 8 bases are a match to TRBD1. The CDR3 length is 15 residues. Germline V gene lookup returns CDR1 LNHDA and CDR2 SQIVND (reference sequence). Trimming cost V 5 bases and J 8 bases; bases outside gene matches: 10. Here the CDR3 reads CASSSRGTGYEKLFF. CDR3 DNA: TGTGCCAGTAGTTCCCGGGGGACAGGCTACGAAAAACTGTTTTTT.